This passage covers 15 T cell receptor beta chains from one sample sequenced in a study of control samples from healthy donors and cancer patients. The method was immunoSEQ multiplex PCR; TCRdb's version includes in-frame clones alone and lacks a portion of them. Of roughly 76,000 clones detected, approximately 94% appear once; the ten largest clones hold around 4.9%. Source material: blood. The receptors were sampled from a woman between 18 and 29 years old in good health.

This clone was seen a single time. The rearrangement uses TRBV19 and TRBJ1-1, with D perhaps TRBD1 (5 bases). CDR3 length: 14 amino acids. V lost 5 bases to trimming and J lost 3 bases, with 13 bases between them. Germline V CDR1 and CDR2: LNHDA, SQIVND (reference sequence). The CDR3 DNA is TGTGCCAGTAGTCCGGGGCGGGTATACACTGAAGCTTTCTTT. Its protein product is CASSPGRVYTEAFF. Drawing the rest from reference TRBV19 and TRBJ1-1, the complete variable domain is DGGITQSPKYLFRKEGQNVTLSCEQNLNHDAMYWYRQDPGQGLRLIYYSQIVNDFQKGDIAEGYSVSREKKESFPLTVTSAQKNPTAFYLCASSPGRVYTEAFFGQGTRLTVV.

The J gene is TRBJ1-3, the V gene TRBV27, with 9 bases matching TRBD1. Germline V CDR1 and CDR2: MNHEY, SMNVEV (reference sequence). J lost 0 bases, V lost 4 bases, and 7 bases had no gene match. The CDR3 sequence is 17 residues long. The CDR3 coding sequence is TGTGCCAGCAGTTCCCGGATGGGACAGGGCTCTGGAAACACCATATATTTT. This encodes CASSSRMGQGSGNTIYF.

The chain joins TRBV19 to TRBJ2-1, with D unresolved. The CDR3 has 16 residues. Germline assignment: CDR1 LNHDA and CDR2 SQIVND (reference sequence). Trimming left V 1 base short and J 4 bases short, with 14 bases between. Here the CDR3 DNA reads TGTGCCAGTAGTATAGTCGGCCCCTTAGTTTACAATGAGCAGTTCTTC. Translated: CASSIVGPLVYNEQFF.

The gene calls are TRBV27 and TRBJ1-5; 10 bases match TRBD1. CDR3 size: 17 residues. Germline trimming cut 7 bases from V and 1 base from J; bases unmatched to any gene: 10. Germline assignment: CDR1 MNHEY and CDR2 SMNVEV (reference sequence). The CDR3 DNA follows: TGTGCCAGCATCCAAGTGACAGGGGGCTTGAGCAATCAGCCCCAGCATTTT. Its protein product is CASIQVTGGLSNQPQHF.

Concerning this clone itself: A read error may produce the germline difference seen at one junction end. The CDR3 reads CASSKDPGSGANVLTF. The CDR3 region has the DNA TGTGCCAGCAGCAAAGACCCGGGCTCTGGGGCCAACGTCCTGACTTTC. J is TRBJ2-6 and V is TRBV4-2; D ambiguous. The germline V gene has CDR1 LGHNA and CDR2 YNFKEQ. This CDR3 has 16 residues.

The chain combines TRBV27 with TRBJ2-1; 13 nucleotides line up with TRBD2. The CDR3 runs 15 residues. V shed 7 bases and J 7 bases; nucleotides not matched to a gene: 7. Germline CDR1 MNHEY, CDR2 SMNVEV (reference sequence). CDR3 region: CASTRGLAGNNEQFF. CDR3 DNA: TGTGCCAGCACCAGGGGACTAGCGGGAAATAATGAGCAGTTCTTC.

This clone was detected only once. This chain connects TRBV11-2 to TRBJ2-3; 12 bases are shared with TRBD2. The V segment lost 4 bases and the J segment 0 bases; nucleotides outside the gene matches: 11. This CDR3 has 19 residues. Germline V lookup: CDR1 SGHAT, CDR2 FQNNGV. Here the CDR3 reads CASSWRGLAGTTSTDTQYF. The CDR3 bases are TGTGCCAGCAGCTGGAGAGGACTAGCGGGGACTACTAGCACAGATACGCAGTATTTT.

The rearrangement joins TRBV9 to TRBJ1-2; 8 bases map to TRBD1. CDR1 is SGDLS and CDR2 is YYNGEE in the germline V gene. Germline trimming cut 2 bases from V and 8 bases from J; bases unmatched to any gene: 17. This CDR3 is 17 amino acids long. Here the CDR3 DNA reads TGTGCCAGCAGCGTGGACCTCGGAGGGACAGGCTCTCTCGGCTACACCTTC. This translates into CASSVDLGGTGSLGYTF.

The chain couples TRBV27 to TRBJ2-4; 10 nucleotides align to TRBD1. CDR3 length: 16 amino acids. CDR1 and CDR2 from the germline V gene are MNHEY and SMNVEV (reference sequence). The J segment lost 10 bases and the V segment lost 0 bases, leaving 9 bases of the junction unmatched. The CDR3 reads CASSLSVPGQGLIQYF. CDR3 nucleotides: TGTGCCAGCAGTTTATCTGTCCCGGGACAGGGGCTTATTCAGTACTTC.

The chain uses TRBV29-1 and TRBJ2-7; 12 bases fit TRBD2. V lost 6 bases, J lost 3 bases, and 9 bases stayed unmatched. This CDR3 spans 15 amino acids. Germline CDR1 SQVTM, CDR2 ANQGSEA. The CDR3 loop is CSVPKGLAGSYEQYF. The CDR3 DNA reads TGCAGCGTGCCCAAGGGACTAGCGGGTAGCTACGAGCAGTACTTC.

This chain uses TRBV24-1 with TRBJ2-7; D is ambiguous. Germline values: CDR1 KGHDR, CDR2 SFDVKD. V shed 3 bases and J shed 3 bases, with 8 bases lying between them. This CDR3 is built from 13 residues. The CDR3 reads CATSDPQRYEQYF. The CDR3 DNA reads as TGTGCCACCAGTGATCCACAACGCTACGAGCAGTACTTC.

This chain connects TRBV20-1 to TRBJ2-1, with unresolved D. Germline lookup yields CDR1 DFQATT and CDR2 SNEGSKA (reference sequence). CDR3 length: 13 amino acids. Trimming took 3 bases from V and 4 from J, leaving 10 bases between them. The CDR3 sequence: CSASKGWYNEQFF. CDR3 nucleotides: TGCAGTGCTAGTAAAGGTTGGTACAATGAGCAGTTCTTC.

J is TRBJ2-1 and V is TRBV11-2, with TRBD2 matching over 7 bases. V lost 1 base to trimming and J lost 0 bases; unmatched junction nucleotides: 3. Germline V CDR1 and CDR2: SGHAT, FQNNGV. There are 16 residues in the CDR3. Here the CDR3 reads CASSLGVAGSYNEQFF. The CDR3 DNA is TGTGCCAGCAGCTTAGGGGTAGCGGGCTCCTACAATGAGCAGTTCTTC.

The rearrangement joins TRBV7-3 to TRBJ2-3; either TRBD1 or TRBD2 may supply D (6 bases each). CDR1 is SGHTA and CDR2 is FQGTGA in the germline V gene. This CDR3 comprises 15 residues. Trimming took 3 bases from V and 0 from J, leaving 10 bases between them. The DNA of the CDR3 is TGTGCCAGCAGCTTGACGGGGGCAAGCACAGATACGCAGTATTTT. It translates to CASSLTGASTDTQYF.

This CDR3 reads CASSPEGQGVTEAFF. The CDR3 DNA sequence: TGCGCCAGCAGCCCCGAAGGACAGGGGGTCACTGAAGCTTTCTTT. The gene calls are TRBV5-1 and TRBJ1-1, with 10 bases matching TRBD1. This CDR3 is built from 15 residues. Trimming took 4 bases from V and 4 from J; bases not matched to a gene: 7. In germline, CDR1 is SGHRS, CDR2 YFSETQ.